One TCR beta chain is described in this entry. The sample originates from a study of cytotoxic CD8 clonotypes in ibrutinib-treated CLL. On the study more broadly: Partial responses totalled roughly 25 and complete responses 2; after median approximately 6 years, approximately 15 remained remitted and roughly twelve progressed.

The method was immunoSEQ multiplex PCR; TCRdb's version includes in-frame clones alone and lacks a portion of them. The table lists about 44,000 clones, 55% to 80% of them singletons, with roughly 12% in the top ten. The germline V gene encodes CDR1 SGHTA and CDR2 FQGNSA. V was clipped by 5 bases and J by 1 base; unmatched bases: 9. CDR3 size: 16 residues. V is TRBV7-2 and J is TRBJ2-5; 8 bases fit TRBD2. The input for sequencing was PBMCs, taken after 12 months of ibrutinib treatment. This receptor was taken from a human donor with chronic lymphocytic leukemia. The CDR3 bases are TGTGCCAGCAGCCCCCCATGGCGGGGGGCCCAAGAGACCCAGTACTTC. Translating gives CASSPPWRGAQETQYF.